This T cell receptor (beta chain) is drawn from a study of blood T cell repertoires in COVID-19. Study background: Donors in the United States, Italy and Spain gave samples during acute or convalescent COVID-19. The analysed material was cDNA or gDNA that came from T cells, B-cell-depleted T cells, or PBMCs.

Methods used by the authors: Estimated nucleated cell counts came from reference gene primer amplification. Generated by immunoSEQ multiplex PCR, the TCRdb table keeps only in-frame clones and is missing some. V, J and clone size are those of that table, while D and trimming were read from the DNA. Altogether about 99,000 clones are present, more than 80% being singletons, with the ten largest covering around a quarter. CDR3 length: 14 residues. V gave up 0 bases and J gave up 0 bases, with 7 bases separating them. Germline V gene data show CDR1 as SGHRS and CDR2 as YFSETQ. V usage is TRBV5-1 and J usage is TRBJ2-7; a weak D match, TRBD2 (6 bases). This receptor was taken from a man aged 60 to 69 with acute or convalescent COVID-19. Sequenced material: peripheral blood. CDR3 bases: TGCGCCAGCAGCTTGGCCGGGAGCTCCTACGAGCAGTACTTC. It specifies CASSLAGSSYEQYF.